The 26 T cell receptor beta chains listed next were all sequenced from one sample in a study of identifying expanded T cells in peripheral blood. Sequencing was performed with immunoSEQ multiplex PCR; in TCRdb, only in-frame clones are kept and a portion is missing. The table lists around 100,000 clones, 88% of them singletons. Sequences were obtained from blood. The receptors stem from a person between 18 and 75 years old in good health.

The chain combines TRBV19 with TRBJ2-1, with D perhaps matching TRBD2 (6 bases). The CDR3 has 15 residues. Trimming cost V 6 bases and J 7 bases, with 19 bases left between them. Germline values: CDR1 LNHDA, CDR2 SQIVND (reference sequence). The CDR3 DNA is TGTGCCAGTAGGGGCGGGATCCTAGATAATAATGAGCAGTTCTTC. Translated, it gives CASRGGILDNNEQFF.

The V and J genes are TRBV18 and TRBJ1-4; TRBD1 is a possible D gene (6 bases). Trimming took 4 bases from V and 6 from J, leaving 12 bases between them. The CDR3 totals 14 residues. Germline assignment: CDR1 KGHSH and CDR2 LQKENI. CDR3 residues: CASSRDRQDEKLFF. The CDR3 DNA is TGTGCCAGCTCACGCGACAGGCAGGATGAAAAACTGTTTTTT.

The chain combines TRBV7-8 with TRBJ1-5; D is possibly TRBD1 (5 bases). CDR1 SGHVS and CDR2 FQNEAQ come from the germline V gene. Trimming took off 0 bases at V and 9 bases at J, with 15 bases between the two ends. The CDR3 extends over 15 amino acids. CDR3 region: CASSLAIGTHWPQHF. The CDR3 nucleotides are TGTGCCAGCAGCTTAGCGATAGGGACCCACTGGCCCCAGCATTTT.

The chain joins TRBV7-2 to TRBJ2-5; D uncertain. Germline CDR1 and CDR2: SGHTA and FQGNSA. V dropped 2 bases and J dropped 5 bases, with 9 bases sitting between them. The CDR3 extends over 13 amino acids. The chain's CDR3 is CASSLSGEETQYF. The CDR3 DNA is TGTGCCAGCAGCTTATCGGGCGAGGAGACCCAGTACTTC.

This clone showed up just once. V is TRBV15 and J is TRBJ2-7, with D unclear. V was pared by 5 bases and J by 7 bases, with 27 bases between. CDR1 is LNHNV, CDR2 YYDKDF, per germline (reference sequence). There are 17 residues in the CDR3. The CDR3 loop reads CATSGRVQVGNPLEQYF. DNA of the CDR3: TGTGCCACCAGCGGACGAGTCCAGGTGGGGAATCCTTTAGAGCAGTACTTC.

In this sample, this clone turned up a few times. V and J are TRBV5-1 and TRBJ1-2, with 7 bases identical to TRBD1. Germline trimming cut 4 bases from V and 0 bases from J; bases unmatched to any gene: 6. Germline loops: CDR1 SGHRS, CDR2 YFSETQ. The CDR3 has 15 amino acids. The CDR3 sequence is CASSASGTANYGYTF. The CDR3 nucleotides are TGCGCCAGCAGCGCCTCCGGGACAGCTAACTATGGCTACACCTTC.

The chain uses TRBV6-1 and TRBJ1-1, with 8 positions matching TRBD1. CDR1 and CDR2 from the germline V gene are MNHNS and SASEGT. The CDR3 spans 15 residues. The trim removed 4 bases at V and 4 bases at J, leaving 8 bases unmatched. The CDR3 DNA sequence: TGTGCCAGCAGTGTGGTTGACAGGGGCAGCACTGAAGCTTTCTTT. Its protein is CASSVVDRGSTEAFF.

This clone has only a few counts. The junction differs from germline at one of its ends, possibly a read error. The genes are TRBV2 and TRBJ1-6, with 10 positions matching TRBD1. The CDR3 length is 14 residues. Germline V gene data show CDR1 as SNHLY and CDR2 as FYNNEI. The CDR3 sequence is CASSEDRGQSPLHF. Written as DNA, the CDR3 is TGTGCCAGCAGCGAAGACAGGGGGCAATCACCCCTCCACTTT. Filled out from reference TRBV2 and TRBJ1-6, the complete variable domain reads EPEVTQTPSHQVTQMGQEVILRCVPISNHLYFYWYRQILGQKVEFLVSFYNNEISEKSEIFDDQFSVERPDGSNFTLKIRSTKLEDSAMYFCASSEDRGQSPLHFGNGTRLTVT.

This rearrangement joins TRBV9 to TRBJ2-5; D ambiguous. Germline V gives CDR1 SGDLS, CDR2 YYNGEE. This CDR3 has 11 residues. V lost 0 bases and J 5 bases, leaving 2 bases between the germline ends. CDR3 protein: CASSVDETQYF. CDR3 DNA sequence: TGTGCCAGCAGCGTAGATGAGACCCAGTACTTC.

CDR3 amino acids: CASRGGDYEQYF. The DNA of the CDR3 is TGTGCCAGCAGGGGGGGGGACTACGAGCAGTACTTC. The gene calls are TRBV2 and TRBJ2-7; TRBD2 matches at 7 bases. The CDR3 covers 12 residues. J gave up 3 bases and V 6 bases, and 2 bases lay outside the gene matches. CDR1 SNHLY and CDR2 FYNNEI come from the germline V gene.

This chain's CDR3 is CASSVQENTEAFF. The DNA of the CDR3 is TGTGCCAGCAGTGTACAGGAGAACACTGAAGCTTTCTTT. The chain carries TRBV6-4 and TRBJ1-1; maybe TRBD1 (5 bases). The germline V gene encodes CDR1 MRHNA and CDR2 SNTAGT. This CDR3 contains 13 residues. V gave up 4 bases and J gave up 1 base, with 7 bases separating them.

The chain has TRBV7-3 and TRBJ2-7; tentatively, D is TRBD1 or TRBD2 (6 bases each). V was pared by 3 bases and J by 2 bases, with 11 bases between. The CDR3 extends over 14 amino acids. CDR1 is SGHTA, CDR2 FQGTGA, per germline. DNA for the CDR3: TGTGCCAGCAGCTTTGGGGGGCTTACCTACGAGCAGTACTTC. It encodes CASSFGGLTYEQYF. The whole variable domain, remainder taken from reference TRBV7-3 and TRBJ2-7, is GAGVSQTPSNKVTEKGKYVELRCDPISGHTALYWYRQSLGQGPEFLIYFQGTGAADDSGLPNDRFFAVRPEGSVSTLKIQRTERGDSAVYLCASSFGGLTYEQYFGPGTRLTVT.

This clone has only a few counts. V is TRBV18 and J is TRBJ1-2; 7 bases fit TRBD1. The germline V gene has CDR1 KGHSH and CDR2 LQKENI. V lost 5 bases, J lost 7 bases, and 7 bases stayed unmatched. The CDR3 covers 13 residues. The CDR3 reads CASSTGQSSGYTF. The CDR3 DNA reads TGTGCCAGCTCAACGGGACAGTCGTCTGGCTACACCTTC.

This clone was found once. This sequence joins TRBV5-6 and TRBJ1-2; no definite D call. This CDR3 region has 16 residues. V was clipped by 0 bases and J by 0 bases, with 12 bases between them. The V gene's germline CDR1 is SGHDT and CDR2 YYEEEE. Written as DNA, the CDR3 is TGTGCCAGCAGCTTGGGGACCACTCCTTCTAACTATGGCTACACCTTC. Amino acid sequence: CASSLGTTPSNYGYTF.

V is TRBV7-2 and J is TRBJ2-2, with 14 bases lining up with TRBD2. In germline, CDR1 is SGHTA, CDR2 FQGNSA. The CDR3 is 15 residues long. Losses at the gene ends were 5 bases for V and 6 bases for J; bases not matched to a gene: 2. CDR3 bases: TGTGCCAGCAGCACGGGACTAGCGGGAGCCGGGGAGCTGTTTTTT. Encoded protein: CASSTGLAGAGELFF.

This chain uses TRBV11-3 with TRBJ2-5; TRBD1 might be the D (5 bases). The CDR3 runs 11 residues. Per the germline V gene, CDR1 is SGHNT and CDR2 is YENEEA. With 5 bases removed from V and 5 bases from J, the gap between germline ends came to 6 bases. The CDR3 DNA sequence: TGTGCCAGCAGCCCAGGGGAGACCCAGTACTTC. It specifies CASSPGETQYF.

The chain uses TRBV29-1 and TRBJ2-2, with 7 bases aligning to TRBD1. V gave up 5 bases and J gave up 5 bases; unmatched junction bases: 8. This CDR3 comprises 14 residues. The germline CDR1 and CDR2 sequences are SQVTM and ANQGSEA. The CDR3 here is CSVRLNRGTGELFF. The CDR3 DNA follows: TGCAGCGTTCGCCTCAACAGGGGTACCGGGGAGCTGTTTTTT.

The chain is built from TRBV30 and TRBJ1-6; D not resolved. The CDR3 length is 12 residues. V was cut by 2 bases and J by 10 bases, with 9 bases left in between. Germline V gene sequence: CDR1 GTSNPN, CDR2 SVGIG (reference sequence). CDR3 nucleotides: TGTGCCTGGAGTTCCACCGGATCACCCCTCCACTTT. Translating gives CAWSSTGSPLHF.

The CDR3 DNA follows: TGTGCCAGCAAAAGACAGGGGGATACCACTGAAGCTTTCTTT. Its protein is CASKRQGDTTEAFF. V and J are TRBV6-5 and TRBJ1-1, with 9 bases lining up with TRBD1. CDR1 is MNHEY, CDR2 SVGAGI, per germline. V lost 7 bases and J lost 4; bases outside the gene matches: 7. This CDR3 is built from 14 residues.

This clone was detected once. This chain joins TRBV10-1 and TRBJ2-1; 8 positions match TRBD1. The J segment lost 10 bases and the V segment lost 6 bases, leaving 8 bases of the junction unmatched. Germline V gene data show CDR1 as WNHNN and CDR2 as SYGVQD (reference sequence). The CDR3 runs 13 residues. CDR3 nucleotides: TGCGCCAGCAGAGCGCAGGGGGCCCCGGAGCAGTTCTTC. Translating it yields CASRAQGAPEQFF.

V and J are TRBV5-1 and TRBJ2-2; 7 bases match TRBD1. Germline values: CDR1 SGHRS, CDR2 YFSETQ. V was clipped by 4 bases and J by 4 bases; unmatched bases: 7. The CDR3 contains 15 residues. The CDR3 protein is CASSPDRAFTGELFF. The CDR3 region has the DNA TGCGCCAGCAGCCCAGACAGGGCCTTCACCGGGGAGCTGTTTTTT. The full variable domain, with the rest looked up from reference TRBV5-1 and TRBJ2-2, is KAGVTQTPRYLIKTRGQQVTLSCSPISGHRSVSWYQQTPGQGLQFLFEYFSETQRNKGNFPGRFSGRQFSNSRSEMNVSTLELGDSALYLCASSPDRAFTGELFFGEGSRLTVL.

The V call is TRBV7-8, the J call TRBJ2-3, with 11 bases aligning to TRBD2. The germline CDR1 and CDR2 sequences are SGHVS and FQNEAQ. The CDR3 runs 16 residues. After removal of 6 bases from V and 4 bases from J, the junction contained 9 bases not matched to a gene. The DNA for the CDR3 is TGTGCCAGCAGGGCAGGGACTAGCGGTCAGGCAGATACGCAGTATTTT. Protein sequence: CASRAGTSGQADTQYF.

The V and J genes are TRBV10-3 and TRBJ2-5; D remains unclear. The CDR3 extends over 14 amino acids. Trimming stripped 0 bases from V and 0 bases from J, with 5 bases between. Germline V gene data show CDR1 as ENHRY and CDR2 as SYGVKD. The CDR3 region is CAISESGNQETQYF. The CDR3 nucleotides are TGTGCCATCAGTGAGTCTGGGAACCAAGAGACCCAGTACTTC.

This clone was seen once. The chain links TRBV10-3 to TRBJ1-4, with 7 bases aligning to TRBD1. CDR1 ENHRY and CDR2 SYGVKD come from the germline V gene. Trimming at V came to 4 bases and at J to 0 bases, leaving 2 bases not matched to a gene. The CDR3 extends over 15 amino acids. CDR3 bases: TGTGCCATCAGTGGTGGGACAGCAACTAATGAAAAACTGTTTTTT. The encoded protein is CAISGGTATNEKLFF.

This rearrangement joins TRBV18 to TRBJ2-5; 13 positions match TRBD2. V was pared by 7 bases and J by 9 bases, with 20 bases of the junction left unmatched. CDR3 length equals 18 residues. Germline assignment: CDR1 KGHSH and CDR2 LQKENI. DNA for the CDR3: TGTGCCAGCTATACGACTTCCAGGACTAGCGGGGGACCATCGGCCCAGTACTTC. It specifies CASYTTSRTSGGPSAQYF.

The CDR3 reads CASSDELPYQQYF. The CDR3, as DNA: TGTGCCAGCAGTGACGAGCTCCCTTACCAGCAGTACTTC. This rearrangement joins TRBV6-1 to TRBJ2-7; no reliable D call. Per the germline V gene, CDR1 is MNHNS and CDR2 is SASEGT. The CDR3 runs 13 residues. The V gene lost 3 bases and the J gene lost 8 bases, with 14 bases spanning the gap.